A selection of T cell receptor beta chains follows, all from one sample in a study of cytomegalovirus exposure and HLA in healthy donors. TCRdb's table, derived via immunoSEQ multiplex PCR, lists solely in-frame clones and lacks some. The sample carries nearly 200,000 clones, more than 60% recorded once. Sequenced sample: PBMCs. The receptor source for this set is a woman in her thirties in good health and CMV-seropositive. Both conserved end residues are part of each CDR3. The D gene is left open where the match is weak. Size is omitted from some rows. Given values are once, few, many or a class for expanded clones.

TRBV6-4	TRBJ1-1	16	TRBD1	-	CATSRDRGQSNTEAFF	TGTGCCACCTCCCGGGACAGGGGCCAGTCGAACACTGAAGCTTTCTTT
TRBV19	TRBJ1-5	16	TRBD1	once	CASSMGTGPSNQPQHF	TGTGCCAGTAGTATGGGGACAGGGCCTTCAAATCAGCCCCAGCATTTT
TRBV18	TRBJ1-4	15	TRBD1	-	CASSPRDRGREKLFF	TGTGCCAGCTCACCGAGAGACAGGGGGCGAGAAAAACTGTTTTTT
TRBV2	TRBJ2-7	13	-	-	CASRSGGTYEQYF	TGTGCCAGCAGATCAGGGGGGACTTACGAGCAGTACTTC
TRBV5-1	TRBJ2-7	15	TRBD2	-	CASSPGTSGIYEQYF	TGCGCCAGCAGCCCCGGGACTAGCGGAATCTACGAGCAGTACTTC
TRBV5-1	TRBJ1-1	14	-	-	CASSQQGDSAEAFF	TGCGCCAGCAGCCAACAGGGAGATAGCGCTGAAGCTTTCTTT
TRBV30	TRBJ2-1	15	TRBD2	-	CAWSRGLAGVNEQFF	TGTGCCTGGAGTCGGGGACTAGCGGGAGTGAATGAGCAGTTCTTC
TRBV30	TRBJ2-3	15	-	-	CAWSGMGAVTDTQYF	TGTGCCTGGAGTGGAATGGGGGCGGTCACAGATACGCAGTATTTT
TRBV7-9	TRBJ1-5	15	-	-	CAGSLGLQGNQPQHF	TGTGCCGGCAGCTTAGGGCTTCAGGGGAATCAGCCCCAGCATTTT
TRBV15	TRBJ2-6	16	-	-	CATSGGLSSGANVLTF	TGTGCCACCAGCGGGGGACTTTCCTCTGGGGCCAACGTCCTGACTTTC
TRBV18	TRBJ2-7	15	TRBD2	once	CASSPSASGIYEQYF	TGTGCCAGCTCACCATCGGCTAGCGGGATTTACGAGCAGTACTTC
TRBV4-2	TRBJ2-6	18	-	-	CASSQDGQGGSGANVLTF	TGTGCCAGCAGCCAAGATGGGCAGGGTGGTTCTGGGGCCAACGTCCTGACTTTC
TRBV6-1	TRBJ2-3	15	-	-	CASRPQGMPTDTQYF	TGTGCCAGCAGACCCCAGGGTATGCCCACAGATACGCAGTATTTT
TRBV5-4	TRBJ2-5	14	TRBD1	-	CASSGGTGTETQYF	TGTGCCAGCAGCGGAGGGACAGGGACGGAGACCCAGTACTTC
TRBV7-2	TRBJ2-7	15	TRBD2	-	CASSLGPGGSYEQYF	TGTGCCAGCAGTTTGGGCCCCGGGGGGTCCTACGAGCAGTACTTC
TRBV6-1	TRBJ2-1	15	TRBD2	-	CASSEMTSGSDEQFF	TGTGCCAGCAGTGAAATGACTAGCGGGAGCGATGAGCAGTTCTTC
TRBV5-1	TRBJ2-7	14	-	few	CASSLGGRNDEQYF	TGCGCCAGCAGCTTGGGAGGTAGGAATGACGAGCAGTACTTC
TRBV30	TRBJ2-3	14	-	-	CAWSWRSGADTQYF	TGTGCCTGGAGTTGGAGGTCGGGGGCAGATACGCAGTATTTT
TRBV27	TRBJ2-7	17	TRBD2	few	CASSLSRMREGPYEQYF	TGTGCCAGCAGTTTAAGTCGGATGCGGGAGGGCCCCTACGAGCAGTACTTC
TRBV5-1	TRBJ2-1	14	TRBD1	once	CASSLGDRGDEQFF	TGCGCCAGCAGCTTGGGGGACAGGGGTGATGAGCAGTTCTTC
TRBV11-2	TRBJ2-2	18	TRBD2	-	CASIRLAGGPRNTGELFF	TGTGCCAGCATCCGACTAGCGGGAGGGCCAAGAAACACCGGGGAGCTGTTTTTT
TRBV2	TRBJ2-1	13	-	-	CASKLQGGVEQFF	TGTGCCAGCAAACTCCAGGGCGGCGTTGAGCAGTTCTTC
TRBV10-3	TRBJ2-3	16	TRBD2	-	CAIRSTRGGGTDTQYF	TGTGCCATCAGGAGCACCCGGGGGGGAGGAACAGATACGCAGTATTTT
TRBV7-2	TRBJ1-5	13	-	few	CASSSNRDQPQHF	TGTGCCAGCAGCTCAAACAGGGATCAGCCCCAGCATTTT
TRBV27	TRBJ2-3	18	TRBD2	-	CASSSYLKAGDRTDTQYF	TGTGCCAGCAGTTCCTACCTGAAAGCGGGGGACCGCACAGATACGCAGTATTTT
TRBV6-6	TRBJ1-1	15	TRBD1	-	CASSLGQGLGTEAFF	TGTGCCAGCAGTTTGGGACAGGGGTTAGGGACTGAAGCTTTCTTT
TRBV9	TRBJ2-5	16	TRBD2	-	CASSVTSGGAGETQYF	TGTGCCAGCAGCGTCACTAGCGGGGGGGCCGGGGAGACCCAGTACTTC
TRBV9	TRBJ1-6	18	-	-	CASSPSGGAAIGNSPLHF	TGTGCCAGCAGCCCTTCCGGGGGGGCGGCAATCGGCAATTCACCCCTCCACTTT
TRBV5-1	TRBJ2-7	13	-	-	CASSTYPSYEQYF	TGCGCCAGCAGCACTTACCCCTCCTACGAGCAGTACTTC
TRBV30	TRBJ1-2	14	-	-	CAWRGTGRDYGYTF	TGTGCCTGGAGGGGGACTGGGCGAGACTATGGCTACACCTTC
TRBV7-3	TRBJ2-5	13	-	once	CASSLHIQETQYF	TGTGCCAGCAGCCTCCACATACAAGAGACCCAGTACTTC
TRBV9	TRBJ2-2	18	TRBD2	few	CASSVSGLAGGYTGELFF	TGTGCCAGCAGCGTATCTGGACTAGCGGGGGGGTACACCGGGGAGCTGTTTTTT
TRBV5-1	TRBJ2-5	17	TRBD2	-	CASSRATSGREQETQYF	TGCGCCAGCAGCCGCGCGACTAGCGGGAGAGAACAAGAGACCCAGTACTTC
TRBV29-1	TRBJ2-3	12	-	-	CSVDYSTDTQYF	TGCAGCGTTGACTACAGCACAGATACGCAGTATTTT
TRBV7-3	TRBJ2-2	18	TRBD2	-	CASSTGGRVAGNTGELFF	TGTGCCAGCAGCACCGGGGGAAGGGTAGCGGGTAACACCGGGGAGCTGTTTTTT
TRBV7-9	TRBJ1-4	18	TRBD1	-	CASSPGTGGFGTNEKLFF	TGTGCCAGCAGCCCCGGGACAGGGGGTTTCGGCACTAATGAAAAACTGTTTTTT
TRBV7-3	TRBJ2-2	16	-	-	CASSPRQTTNTGELFF	TGTGCCAGCAGCCCTCGACAGACGACGAACACCGGGGAGCTGTTTTTT
TRBV9	TRBJ1-4	15	-	-	CASSARGVRSEKLFF	TGTGCCAGCAGCGCCCGGGGGGTAAGGAGTGAAAAACTGTTTTTT
TRBV5-5	TRBJ1-4	13	-	-	CASSGVRGEKLFF	TGTGCCAGCAGCGGTGTGAGGGGGGAAAAACTGTTTTTT
TRBV19	TRBJ2-4	16	TRBD2	-	CASSIGGGVAKNIQYF	TGTGCCAGTAGTATAGGGGGGGGAGTAGCCAAAAACATTCAGTACTTC
TRBV29-1	TRBJ1-2	13	-	-	CSVEGTGKYGYTF	TGCAGCGTTGAAGGGACGGGGAAATATGGCTACACCTTC
TRBV7-7	TRBJ2-2	15	TRBD1	-	CASSLGYRGLGELFF	TGTGCCAGCAGCTTAGGTTACAGGGGGCTCGGGGAGCTGTTTTTT
TRBV9	TRBJ2-7	15	TRBD1	-	CASSGLGTGRDEQYF	TGTGCCAGCAGCGGACTGGGGACAGGGAGGGACGAGCAGTACTTC
TRBV30	TRBJ2-5	13	TRBD1	-	CAWSGTGEETQYF	TGTGCCTGGAGTGGTACAGGGGAAGAGACCCAGTACTTC
TRBV7-2	TRBJ2-7	16	TRBD2	-	CASRTTGEGRAYEQYF	TGTGCCAGCCGGACGACGGGGGAGGGGCGGGCCTACGAGCAGTACTTC
TRBV18	TRBJ1-1	11	-	-	CASSPGAEAFF	TGTGCCAGCTCACCAGGGGCGGAAGCTTTCTTT
TRBV11-3	TRBJ2-1	11	-	-	CASSFPNKQFF	TGTGCCAGCAGCTTCCCTAATAAGCAGTTCTTC
TRBV4-3	TRBJ1-1	14	-	few	CASSQDGIGREAFF	TGCGCCAGCAGCCAAGATGGGATAGGGCGGGAGGCTTTCTTT
TRBV6-5	TRBJ1-3	14	-	-	CASRTGYGGNTIYF	TGTGCCAGCAGGACAGGCTACGGTGGAAACACCATATATTTT
TRBV4-2	TRBJ1-1	13	-	-	CASSQALLTEAFF	TGTGCCAGCAGCCAAGCGCTACTAACTGAAGCTTTCTTT
TRBV7-6	TRBJ2-5	14	TRBD2	-	CASRALAGGGTQYF	TGTGCCAGCAGGGCCCTAGCGGGGGGAGGGACCCAGTACTTC
TRBV7-3	TRBJ2-1	13	TRBD1	-	CASSRTQGNEQFF	TGTGCCAGCAGCAGAACACAGGGGAATGAGCAGTTCTTC
TRBV6-6	TRBJ2-7	11	TRBD2	-	CASRGVGEQYF	TGTGCCAGCCGGGGGGTCGGCGAGCAGTACTTC
TRBV2	TRBJ1-5	14	-	-	CASSRTPSNQPQHF	TGTGCCAGCAGCCGGACACCAAGCAATCAGCCCCAGCATTTT
TRBV18	TRBJ1-5	13	-	-	CASSPSSNQPQHF	TGTGCCAGCTCCCCCAGTAGCAATCAGCCCCAGCATTTT